This TCR beta chain was identified in a study of control samples from healthy donors and cancer patients. The CDR3 consists of 13 residues. The germline CDR1 and CDR2 sequences are MRHNA and SNTAGT. Trimming took off 3 bases at V and 3 bases at J, with 8 bases between the two ends. Assay used: immunoSEQ multiplex PCR; TCRdb lists only in-frame clones, some missing. The profile covers some 65,000 clones, with roughly 84% appearing a single time and about 3% taken by the ten largest. The origin of this receptor is a woman between 45 and 60 years old with lung cancer. The chain employs TRBV6-4 and TRBJ1-2; D is uncertain. The sequencing input was PBMCs. Here the CDR3 DNA reads TGTGCCAGCAGTGAATCTAGGGACTATGGCTACACCTTC. Protein product: CASSESRDYGYTF.